This is a list of T cell receptor beta chains from one sample in a study of blood T cell repertoires in COVID-19. Some clones are missing from TCRdb's copy, which holds only in-frame ones; the method was immunoSEQ multiplex PCR. The repertoire holds 200,000 to 250,000 clones, with 84% as singletons. The sequenced material came from peripheral blood. These receptors were obtained from a man in his fifties or sixties with active or convalescent COVID-19. Both conserved end residues are part of each CDR3. Fields, in order: J gene, V gene, clone size, D gene, CDR3 DNA, CDR3 protein. A D gene is named only where the DNA matches it firmly. The size of a clone is reported for some rows only, either as once, few or many, or as a class for expanded clones.

j_gene: TRBJ1-1; v_gene: TRBV29-1; abundance: -; d_gene: -; CDR3nt: TGCAGCGTTCCCCAGGACACTGAAGCTTTCTTT; CDR3aa: CSVPQDTEAFF
j_gene: TRBJ2-5; v_gene: TRBV5-6; abundance: -; d_gene: -; CDR3nt: TGTGCCAGCAGCTTGGTAGGAACAGGAAAGACCCAGTACTTC; CDR3aa: CASSLVGTGKTQYF
j_gene: TRBJ1-6; v_gene: TRBV7-9; abundance: -; d_gene: TRBD1; CDR3nt: TGTGCCAGCAGCTTAGAGGGGGACAGGGAGAAATCACCCCTCCACTTT; CDR3aa: CASSLEGDREKSPLHF
j_gene: TRBJ1-1; v_gene: TRBV7-2; abundance: -; d_gene: -; CDR3nt: TGTGCCAGCAGCTTAGGAAGCCCCTCAGCTTTCTTT; CDR3aa: CASSLGSPSAFF
j_gene: TRBJ2-1; v_gene: TRBV19; abundance: once; d_gene: -; CDR3nt: TGTGCCAGTAGTATCTCTAGCGCGACTGTTAATGAGCAGTTCTTC; CDR3aa: CASSISSATVNEQFF
j_gene: TRBJ2-2; v_gene: TRBV7-9; abundance: -; d_gene: -; CDR3nt: TGTGCCAGCAGCTCCCCACGGTTGGGGAGAGGGACCGGGGAGCTGTTTTTT; CDR3aa: CASSSPRLGRGTGELFF
j_gene: TRBJ1-1; v_gene: TRBV15; abundance: -; d_gene: -; CDR3nt: TGTGCCACCAGCAGCCCGGACAGAAGAAACACTGAAGCTTTCTTT; CDR3aa: CATSSPDRRNTEAFF
j_gene: TRBJ2-7; v_gene: TRBV15; abundance: -; d_gene: TRBD1; CDR3nt: TGTGCCACCAGCAGAGATGAGGGGGCACTTGAAGAGCAGTACTTC; CDR3aa: CATSRDEGALEEQYF
j_gene: TRBJ1-2; v_gene: TRBV2; abundance: -; d_gene: -; CDR3nt: TGTGCCAGCGGGCAGGGGTGGGATGGCTACACCTTC; CDR3aa: CASGQGWDGYTF
j_gene: TRBJ2-7; v_gene: TRBV18; abundance: once; d_gene: -; CDR3nt: TGTGCCAGCTCACCACCAACCTCTGACAGAGCCTACGAGCAGTACTTC; CDR3aa: CASSPPTSDRAYEQYF
j_gene: TRBJ2-4; v_gene: TRBV14; abundance: -; d_gene: TRBD1; CDR3nt: TGTGCCAGCAGCCAAGGGACAGGGGGGACCACAGTACCCAAAAACATTCAGTACTTC; CDR3aa: CASSQGTGGTTVPKNIQYF
j_gene: TRBJ1-2; v_gene: TRBV5-1; abundance: -; d_gene: -; CDR3nt: TGCGCCAGCAGCTCCAGACAGGATCCTAACTATGGCTACACCTTC; CDR3aa: CASSSRQDPNYGYTF
j_gene: TRBJ2-6; v_gene: TRBV19; abundance: -; d_gene: -; CDR3nt: TGTGCCAGTAGCCCTACCTCTTTCAGGGGCACTGGACGTGGGGCCAACGTCCTGACTTTC; CDR3aa: CASSPTSFRGTGRGANVLTF
j_gene: TRBJ2-1; v_gene: TRBV5-1; abundance: -; d_gene: TRBD2; CDR3nt: TGCGCCAGCCGGGGGGAGATCCCGGGACTAGCGGGAGGTCGGAGCTCCTACAATGAGCAGTTCTTC; CDR3aa: CASRGEIPGLAGGRSSYNEQFF
j_gene: TRBJ1-1; v_gene: TRBV19; abundance: -; d_gene: -; CDR3nt: TGTGCCAGTAGTATTAGCTTGGCGCCGAACACTGAAGCTTTCTTT; CDR3aa: CASSISLAPNTEAFF
j_gene: TRBJ2-3; v_gene: TRBV7-2; abundance: -; d_gene: TRBD1; CDR3nt: TGTGCCAGCAGCTTTGACAGGGTATCAGATACGCAGTATTTT; CDR3aa: CASSFDRVSDTQYF
j_gene: TRBJ2-5; v_gene: TRBV7-2; abundance: once; d_gene: TRBD2; CDR3nt: TGTGCCAGCAGCCCCCGGACTAGCGGAGTGGAGACCCAGTACTTC; CDR3aa: CASSPRTSGVETQYF
j_gene: TRBJ1-5; v_gene: TRBV19; abundance: -; d_gene: -; CDR3nt: TGTGCCACCGACAGTGGCAATCAGCCCCAGCATTTT; CDR3aa: CATDSGNQPQHF